Listed here is a single T cell receptor (beta chain). Antigen: not known. The repertoire was sequenced with immunoSEQ multiplex PCR; TCRdb's copy has only in-frame clones and lacks some. The repertoire includes some 97,000 clones, roughly 90% of them detected once, and around 0.86% sits in the top ten. The data derive from a study of graft-versus-host responses after intestinal transplantation. Study observations and caveats: The recipient marrow held GvH clones, and some of them showed up first in ileum or blood.

Trimming cost V 0 bases and J 0 bases, with 12 bases left between them. The CDR3 totals 17 residues. CDR1 is MGHRA, CDR2 YSYEKL, per germline. The chain uses TRBV4-1 and TRBJ2-4; D is uncertain. This sequence was found in a human donor who was the organ donor for an intestinal transplant. The sequences come from unstimulated CD4+ T cells sorted from spleen or lymph node cells, collected before transplant. CDR3 amino acids: CASSQDYTALAKNIQYF. The DNA for the CDR3 is TGCGCCAGCAGCCAAGATTACACAGCTCTAGCCAAAAACATTCAGTACTTC.